The clone carrying this TCR beta chain occurred once. Its antigen is not identified. The data derive from a study of T-cell reconstitution after alpha-beta-depleted transplantation in children. General study results and limits: A year post-transplant, T-cell counts and diversity derived mostly from newly produced T cells. After transplant, at about two months, alpha-beta T cells were reportedly derived from several hundred expanded graft clones. For some patients, TCRbeta diversity was high at day 60 because of recipient T cells and thymic progenitors that survived.

Library preparation (for TCRbeta) was performed with unique molecular identifiers. From the PCR reads, TCRdb called clonotypes with MiXCR, one entry per CDR3 protein. This table holds about a million distinct CDR3 sequences, about 29% found once. Sequenced material: PBMCs, mostly from graft donor cells, taken 360 days after TCRalphabeta/CD19-depleted stem cell transplant. The TCR sequence derives from a boy under three years old who had a stem cell transplant for SCID, so the T cells may come from the graft donor.

CDR3 loop: CASSSRFGRTDTQYF. The CDR3 nucleotides are TGTGCCAGCAGTTCTCGTTTCGGGCGGACAGATACGCAGTATTTT. The chain carries TRBV28 and TRBJ2-3; D ambiguous. V was pared by 4 bases and J by 3 bases, with 14 bases between. The germline V gene encodes CDR1 MDHEN and CDR2 SYDVKM. The CDR3 contains 15 residues.